These 26 T cell receptor beta chains share one sample of origin, sequenced in a study of cytomegalovirus exposure and HLA in healthy donors. The PCR employed 60 Vbeta primers together with 13 Jbeta primers. TCRdb's copy holds only in-frame clones and misses some; the assay was immunoSEQ multiplex PCR. Seen here are more than 150,000 clones, 75% to 90% observed once, and the top ten hold more than 6%. Sequences were obtained from PBMCs. Source of these receptors: a man aged 35-49 years in good health and CMV-seropositive.

The sample holds one count of this clone. The chain employs TRBV28 and TRBJ1-1; the D gene is possibly TRBD1 (5 bases). Germline values: CDR1 MDHEN, CDR2 SYDVKM. Trimming took 2 bases from V and 5 from J, leaving 12 bases between them. This CDR3 is built from 14 residues. The chain's CDR3 is CASSLRGVGTEAFF. CDR3 nucleotides: TGTGCCAGCAGTTTACGGGGGGTAGGTACTGAAGCTTTCTTT.

The chain carries TRBV10-1 and TRBJ2-2; 7 bases agree with TRBD2. In germline, CDR1 is WNHNN, CDR2 SYGVQD (reference sequence). With V trimmed by 5 bases and J by 8 bases, 11 bases remained unmatched. There are 15 residues in the CDR3. CDR3 nucleotides: TGCGCCAGCAGTCATGAGCCCGGGGGGAAAGGGGAGCTGTTTTTT. This codes for CASSHEPGGKGELFF.

V usage is TRBV15 and J usage is TRBJ2-1; 8 bases map to TRBD2. J lost 2 bases, V lost 0 bases, and 6 bases had no gene match. Per germline, CDR1 LNHNV and CDR2 YYDKDF (reference sequence). This CDR3 has 17 residues. The CDR3 sequence is CATSRECGGSAYNEQFF. The CDR3 region has the DNA TGTGCCACCAGCAGAGAATGCGGGGGGAGCGCCTACAATGAGCAGTTCTTC.

The CDR3 sequence: CASSLVGQSNQPQHF. Written as DNA, the CDR3 is TGCGCCAGCAGTCTGGTGGGACAAAGCAATCAGCCCCAGCATTTT. The J gene is TRBJ1-5, the V gene TRBV23-1; possible D gene TRBD1, 6 bases. TRBV23-1 is an ORF for which the function is uncertain. This CDR3 spans 15 amino acids. The V gene lost 4 bases and the J gene lost 1 base, with 11 bases spanning the gap.

The CDR3 sequence: CASRPGVKETQYF. The DNA of the CDR3 is TGTGCCAGCAGGCCCGGGGTTAAAGAGACCCAGTACTTC. The gene calls are TRBV7-9 and TRBJ2-5; possible D gene TRBD2, 5 bases. The CDR3 has 13 amino acids. Deletions cut 6 bases from V and 3 bases from J, with 11 bases between. Germline loops: CDR1 SEHNR, CDR2 FQNEAQ (reference sequence).

The CDR3 DNA is TGTGCCAGCAGCGTGACAGGATTGAGGGAGACCCAGTACTTC. This gives the protein CASSVTGLRETQYF. V usage is TRBV6-1 and J usage is TRBJ2-5, with a weak D call TRBD1 (6 bases). Trimming removed 6 bases at V and 5 bases at J, with 16 bases between. The CDR3 has 14 amino acids. Germline CDR1 reads MNHNS; CDR2 reads SASEGT.

The chain combines TRBV7-9 with TRBJ1-3, with a possible D match to TRBD1 (5 bases). Trimming took 5 bases from V and 0 from J, leaving 11 bases between them. This CDR3 has 15 residues. Per the germline V gene, CDR1 is SEHNR and CDR2 is FQNEAQ (reference sequence). The CDR3, as DNA: TGTGCCAGCAGCCCCCCGGGGGGCTCTGGAAACACCATATATTTT. This gives the protein CASSPPGGSGNTIYF.

The rearrangement uses TRBV6-5 and TRBJ1-1; D not resolved. V was pared by 6 bases and J by 5 bases, with 13 bases between. CDR3 length: 13 residues. Germline V lookup: CDR1 MNHEY, CDR2 SVGAGI. CDR3 nucleotides: TGTGCCAGCAGACTGGAGGGTTGGACTGAAGCTTTCTTT. This translates into CASRLEGWTEAFF.

This chain connects TRBV5-6 to TRBJ1-6; D might be TRBD1 (6 bases). V was clipped by 0 bases and J by 10 bases, with 20 bases between them. CDR1 and CDR2 (germline): SGHDT, YYEEEE. The CDR3 is made up of 17 amino acids. The CDR3 sequence: CASSLAPSRGGRSPLHF. DNA of the CDR3: TGTGCCAGCAGCTTGGCGCCCTCGAGGGGGGGACGCTCACCCCTCCACTTT.

V and J are TRBV6-1 and TRBJ2-3; 12 nucleotides match TRBD2. This CDR3 comprises 15 residues. The trim removed 4 bases at V and 4 bases at J, leaving 3 bases unmatched. The germline CDR1 and CDR2 sequences are MNHNS and SASEGT. This chain's CDR3 is CASSGTSGAADTQYF. For the CDR3, the DNA is TGTGCCAGCAGTGGGACTAGCGGGGCCGCAGATACGCAGTATTTT.

V gene TRBV9 combines with J gene TRBJ2-5, with D perhaps TRBD2 (5 bases). V lost 1 base, J lost 4 bases, and 14 bases lay in between. Germline V gene sequence: CDR1 SGDLS, CDR2 YYNGEE. This CDR3 has 15 amino acids. CDR3 sequence: CASSVSRGNGETQYF. The CDR3 DNA sequence: TGTGCCAGCAGCGTAAGCCGGGGAAACGGAGAGACCCAGTACTTC.

This clone showed up just a few times. The V call is TRBV9, the J call TRBJ2-3; the D gene is possibly TRBD2 (6 bases). The CDR3 is 16 amino acids. Germline V lookup: CDR1 SGDLS, CDR2 YYNGEE. Trimming left V 0 bases short and J 3 bases short, with 14 bases between. DNA of the CDR3: TGTGCCAGCAGCGTAGGGGGGGTGGGGAGTACAGATACGCAGTATTTT. Its protein is CASSVGGVGSTDTQYF.

V gene TRBV7-9 combines with J gene TRBJ2-1; maybe TRBD2 (5 bases). Per the germline V gene, CDR1 is SEHNR and CDR2 is FQNEAQ (reference sequence). CDR3 length equals 16 residues. Trimming removed 1 base from V and 0 bases from J, with 10 bases in between. CDR3 region: CASSLGLSGSYNEQFF. CDR3 nucleotides: TGTGCCAGCAGCTTAGGTCTAAGCGGCTCCTACAATGAGCAGTTCTTC.

V and J are TRBV2 and TRBJ2-5; the D is unclear. CDR3 size: 14 residues. Looked up from germline, CDR1 is SNHLY and CDR2 is FYNNEI. V was clipped by 4 bases and J by 0 bases, with 9 bases between them. The CDR3: CASSANSYQETQYF. The CDR3 DNA reads as TGTGCCAGCAGTGCTAACAGCTACCAAGAGACCCAGTACTTC.

This rearrangement joins TRBV4-3 to TRBJ2-1; the match to TRBD1 covers 10 bases. CDR1 is LGHNA, CDR2 YSLEER, per germline. The CDR3 has 15 amino acids. The J segment lost 10 bases and the V segment lost 1 base, leaving 7 bases of the junction unmatched. CDR3 nucleotides: TGCGCCAGCAGCCAAGTCCGGACAGGGGGTCGCGAGCAGTTCTTC. This gives the protein CASSQVRTGGREQFF.

This clone was detected a few times. V and J are TRBV10-3 and TRBJ1-1, with TRBD1 as a possible D gene (5 bases). From germline, CDR1 is ENHRY and CDR2 SYGVKD. The V and J ends lost 2 bases and 8 bases respectively, with 15 bases between them. The CDR3 sequence is 14 residues long. The CDR3 loop reads CAISERGGESEAFF. Here the CDR3 DNA reads TGTGCCATCAGTGAGAGGGGAGGAGAATCAGAAGCTTTCTTT.

This chain uses TRBV4-1 with TRBJ1-4; D gene unclear. V was trimmed by 2 bases and J by 7 bases, leaving 14 bases between them. CDR3 size: 15 residues. Germline CDR1 and CDR2: MGHRA and YSYEKL. This chain's CDR3 is CASSQIGSVGEKLFF. As DNA, the CDR3 is TGCGCCAGCAGCCAAATTGGGAGTGTCGGTGAAAAACTGTTTTTT.

The V and J genes are TRBV4-2 and TRBJ2-1, with unresolved D. The germline V gene encodes CDR1 LGHNA and CDR2 YNFKEQ. Trimming took off 0 bases at V and 5 bases at J, with 11 bases between the two ends. The CDR3 runs 15 residues. CDR3 in amino acids: CASSQDLNSNNEQFF. The CDR3 nucleotides are TGTGCCAGCAGCCAAGACTTAAACAGCAACAATGAGCAGTTCTTC.

The rearrangement joins TRBV10-3 to TRBJ2-7; 14 nucleotides match TRBD2. Per germline, CDR1 ENHRY and CDR2 SYGVKD. The CDR3 extends over 15 amino acids. V gave up 5 bases and J gave up 4 bases; unmatched junction bases: 4. The chain's CDR3 is CAISLGTSGSYEQYF. CDR3 bases: TGTGCCATCAGTCTAGGGACTAGCGGGAGTTACGAGCAGTACTTC.

This clone has more than one count but fewer than ten. The chain is built from TRBV28 and TRBJ2-5; possibly TRBD1 for D (6 bases). Looked up from germline, CDR1 is MDHEN and CDR2 is SYDVKM. The CDR3 covers 13 residues. V was shortened by 5 bases and J by 5 bases, with 12 bases between the two germline ends. This chain's CDR3 is CASSPGDPETQYF. The CDR3 DNA reads TGTGCCAGCAGTCCAGGGGATCCGGAGACCCAGTACTTC.

The genes are TRBV19 and TRBJ2-7; maybe TRBD1 (5 bases). The CDR3 covers 13 residues. The germline CDR1 and CDR2 sequences are LNHDA and SQIVND (reference sequence). V gave up 7 bases and J gave up 4 bases, with 14 bases separating them. The CDR3 region has the DNA TGTGCCAGTACCGGTGACAGCCGTTACGAGCAGTACTTC. Amino acid sequence: CASTGDSRYEQYF. The whole variable domain, remainder taken from reference TRBV19 and TRBJ2-7, is DGGITQSPKYLFRKEGQNVTLSCEQNLNHDAMYWYRQDPGQGLRLIYYSQIVNDFQKGDIAEGYSVSREKKESFPLTVTSAQKNPTAFYLCASTGDSRYEQYFGPGTRLTVT.

Notes on this clone: The germline gene is not matched at one end of the junction; a read error may be the cause. The chain is built from TRBV27 and TRBJ2-2; TRBD2 matches at 15 bases. Germline assignment: CDR1 MNHEY and CDR2 SMNVEV (reference sequence). CDR3 size: 18 residues. The CDR3 DNA is TGTGCCAGCAGTAAAGGACTAGCGGGGGGGAGGAACGCCGGGGAGCTGTTTTTT. Translating it yields CASSKGLAGGRNAGELFF.

This chain uses TRBV30 with TRBJ1-1, with 8 bases lining up with TRBD1. From germline, CDR1 is GTSNPN and CDR2 SVGIG (reference sequence). This CDR3 region has 14 residues. Trimming removed 4 bases from V and 4 bases from J; junction bases left unmatched: 8. The CDR3, as DNA: TGTGCCTGGAATCTCGGACAGGGAGGCACTGAAGCTTTCTTT. This translates into CAWNLGQGGTEAFF.

This clone has only a few counts. The chain couples TRBV7-8 to TRBJ2-7; no definite D call. V was pared by 10 bases and J by 0 bases, with 19 bases between. Germline CDR1 reads SGHVS; CDR2 reads FQNEAQ. The CDR3 is 15 residues long. DNA for the CDR3: TGTGCCACTAAGCCTGCAGACTTTAGCTCCTACGAGCAGTACTTC. It encodes CATKPADFSSYEQYF.

This chain links TRBV18 with TRBJ1-2; no definite D call. V lost 0 bases and J 6 bases, leaving 14 bases between the germline ends. The germline V gene encodes CDR1 KGHSH and CDR2 LQKENI. This CDR3 has 15 amino acids. CDR3 protein: CASSPPYSAGHGYTF. CDR3 in DNA: TGTGCCAGCTCACCACCCTACAGTGCTGGGCATGGCTACACCTTC.

J is TRBJ1-3 and V is TRBV4-3, with 9 positions matching TRBD1. CDR3 length: 15 amino acids. Germline V gives CDR1 LGHNA, CDR2 YSLEER. Trimming cost V 1 base and J 3 bases; bases outside gene matches: 1. The CDR3 is CASSQGTGDGNTIYF. CDR3 nucleotide sequence: TGCGCCAGCAGCCAAGGGACAGGGGATGGAAACACCATATATTTT.